This T cell receptor (beta chain) derives from a study of blood T cell repertoires in COVID-19. For the study at large: Some COVID-19 samples were acute and others convalescent; all came from the United States, Italy and Spain. The cDNA or gDNA used as material had been derived from T cells, B-cell-depleted T cells, or PBMCs.

In assigning cohorts, the study relied on participant-reported clinical history. The length of the CDR3 is 16 residues. Germline V gives CDR1 MNHEY, CDR2 SMNVEV (reference sequence). V was shortened by 3 bases and J by 3 bases, with 16 bases between the two germline ends. Only in-frame clones appear in the TCRdb table, and some are missing; sequencing was by immunoSEQ multiplex PCR. The sample lists approximately 440,000 clones; 90% were seen once. Input material: PBMCs or T cells enriched from blood (not recorded which). J is TRBJ2-3 and V is TRBV27, with D tentatively TRBD2 (6 bases). The source of this sequence is a man aged 18 to 29 who had recovered from COVID-19. This CDR3 reads CASSFEFSGYTDTQYF. The CDR3 nucleotides read TGTGCCAGCAGTTTCGAATTTAGCGGTTATACAGATACGCAGTATTTT.